The next 24 T cell receptor beta chains were all read from a single sample in a study of blood T cell repertoires in COVID-19. Only in-frame clones appear in the TCRdb table, and some are missing; sequencing was by immunoSEQ multiplex PCR. The top ten hold over 2% of the sample, which has roughly 200,000 clones, roughly 87% seen once. Sequenced material: PBMCs or T cells enriched from blood (not recorded which). The receptors come from a woman between 40 and 50 years old with acute COVID-19.

The chain has TRBV6-5 and TRBJ2-1; 7 nucleotides match TRBD2. This CDR3 comprises 15 residues. V lost 6 bases, J lost 4 bases, and 9 bases stayed unmatched. The germline V gene has CDR1 MNHEY and CDR2 SVGAGI. This CDR3 is CASSFGEGRYNEQFF. CDR3 nucleotides: TGTGCCAGCAGCTTCGGGGAGGGCCGGTACAATGAGCAGTTCTTC.

The V and J genes are TRBV6-2 or TRBV6-3 and TRBJ2-7; 7 bases map to TRBD1. The germline V gene encodes CDR1 MNHEY and CDR2 SVGEGT. The CDR3 spans 17 residues. J gave up 2 bases and V 2 bases, and 12 bases lay outside the gene matches. The DNA of the CDR3 is TGTGCCAGCAGTTACCAGGAACAGGGGTTTTCTGCCTACGAGCAGTACTTC. It encodes CASSYQEQGFSAYEQYF.

The chain has TRBV5-1 and TRBJ1-3, with a possible D match to TRBD1 (6 bases). The CDR3 is made up of 20 amino acids. In germline, CDR1 is SGHRS, CDR2 YFSETQ. V was trimmed by 0 bases and J by 0 bases, leaving 22 bases between them. CDR3 DNA sequence: TGCGCCAGCAGCTTGGGGCAGGAGCGAGAGGGGGATCCCTCTGGAAACACCATATATTTT. It encodes CASSLGQEREGDPSGNTIYF.

The chain employs TRBV11-2 and TRBJ2-2; 11 nucleotides match TRBD2. The CDR3 is 15 residues long. With V trimmed by 3 bases and J by 5 bases, 2 bases remained unmatched. Germline V CDR1 and CDR2: SGHAT, FQNNGV. The CDR3 DNA follows: TGTGCCAGCAGCTTGCGGACTAGCGGGACCGGGGAGCTGTTTTTT. This encodes CASSLRTSGTGELFF.

Only one count was recorded for this clone. The chain joins TRBV5-5 to TRBJ1-2; D possibly corresponds to TRBD1 (5 bases). The CDR3 runs 12 residues. V was cut by 4 bases and J by 4 bases, with 8 bases left in between. The V gene's germline CDR1 is SGHKS and CDR2 YYEKEE (reference sequence). This CDR3 reads CASSTDIYGYTF. In DNA form, the CDR3 reads TGTGCCAGCAGCACGGACATCTATGGCTACACCTTC.

The V call is TRBV16, the J call TRBJ2-5; 8 bases align to TRBD1. Germline V CDR1 and CDR2: KGHSY, FQNENV. There are 16 residues in the CDR3. V gave up 3 bases and J gave up 5 bases; unmatched junction bases: 11. CDR3 in amino acids: CASSHSHGQGPETQYF. CDR3 bases: TGTGCCAGCAGCCATTCCCACGGACAGGGTCCGGAGACCCAGTACTTC.

The rearrangement uses TRBV29-1 and TRBJ2-5, with D unclear. The germline V gene has CDR1 SQVTM and CDR2 ANQGSEA. V lost 2 bases, J lost 4 bases, and 8 bases lay in between. The CDR3 covers 12 residues. Here the CDR3 reads CSVEPPSETQYF. DNA of the CDR3: TGCAGCGTTGAACCCCCCTCAGAGACCCAGTACTTC.

V usage is TRBV4-1 and J usage is TRBJ2-5; D might be TRBD1 (5 bases). The ends were cut back, 0 bases at V and 1 base at J, with 9 bases in the middle. The CDR3 extends over 15 amino acids. The germline V gene has CDR1 MGHRA and CDR2 YSYEKL. The CDR3 loop is CASSQESGLQETQYF. CDR3 sequence (DNA): TGCGCCAGCAGCCAAGAATCAGGGCTCCAAGAGACCCAGTACTTC.

This chain links TRBV6-1 with TRBJ1-2; possibly TRBD1 for D (5 bases). V lost 3 bases, J lost 2 bases, and 10 bases lay in between. The CDR3 consists of 14 residues. The germline V gene has CDR1 MNHNS and CDR2 SASEGT. CDR3 nucleotide sequence: TGTGCCAGCAGTGAGGCAGGGATAAACTATGGCTACACCTTC. Its translation is CASSEAGINYGYTF.

The V and J genes are TRBV7-9 and TRBJ2-3, with 14 positions matching TRBD2. Germline loops: CDR1 SEHNR, CDR2 FQNEAQ (reference sequence). J was trimmed by 5 bases and V by 4 bases; bases with no gene match: 11. CDR3 length: 18 amino acids. CDR3 amino acids: CASSWTSGGPAGRDTQYF. The CDR3 bases are TGTGCCAGCAGCTGGACTAGCGGGGGGCCTGCAGGAAGAGATACGCAGTATTTT.

V gene TRBV6-5 combines with J gene TRBJ2-5, with a possible D match to TRBD1 (5 bases). Germline V gene lookup returns CDR1 MNHEY and CDR2 SVGAGI. The CDR3 contains 12 residues. Trimming removed 8 bases from V and 5 bases from J, with 12 bases in between. The CDR3 sequence is CASAAGIETQYF. The CDR3 region has the DNA TGTGCCAGCGCTGCAGGGATCGAGACCCAGTACTTC.

This chain uses TRBV6-2 or TRBV6-3 with TRBJ2-3, with 7 bases fitting TRBD2. Germline CDR1 and CDR2: MNHEY and SVGEGT. The CDR3 totals 16 residues. Unmatched junction bases numbered 11, after V lost 5 bases and J lost 3 bases. CDR3 amino acids: CASSSLPRGMTDTQYF. In DNA form, the CDR3 reads TGTGCCAGCAGTAGCCTGCCGCGGGGGATGACAGATACGCAGTATTTT.

This chain joins TRBV21-1 and TRBJ2-3; the table's TRBD1 call for D was not verified on the DNA. TRBV21-1 constitutes a pseudogene. The CDR3 runs 17 residues. The CDR3 loop reads CASSKGADSTSTDTQYF. CDR3 DNA: TGTGCCAGCAGCAAAGGGGCGGACAGTACCAGCACAGATACGCAGTATTTT.

Here the CDR3 reads CASSLGGLFSTDTQYF. The CDR3 DNA reads as TGCGCCAGCAGCTTGGGGGGACTGTTTAGCACAGATACGCAGTATTTT. The chain couples TRBV5-1 to TRBJ2-3; D perhaps matches TRBD2 (6 bases). The CDR3 extends over 16 amino acids. CDR1 SGHRS and CDR2 YFSETQ come from the germline V gene. V shed 0 bases and J shed 0 bases, with 11 bases lying between them.

V usage is TRBV25-1 and J usage is TRBJ2-3, with 8 bases fitting TRBD1. J was trimmed by 1 base and V by 3 bases; bases with no gene match: 0. The V gene's germline CDR1 is MGHDK and CDR2 SYGVNS. The CDR3 is 14 residues long. The CDR3 loop reads CASSEDRGTDTQYF. CDR3 sequence (DNA): TGTGCCAGCAGTGAGGACAGGGGCACAGATACGCAGTATTTT.

This chain connects TRBV5-1 to TRBJ1-1; the match to TRBD1 covers 7 bases. The CDR3 spans 14 residues. V lost 6 bases to trimming and J lost 5 bases; unmatched junction nucleotides: 10. Germline V gene lookup returns CDR1 SGHRS and CDR2 YFSETQ. The CDR3, as DNA: TGCGCCAGCACCGGGGACAGCACCGGAACTGAAGCTTTCTTT. Translated: CASTGDSTGTEAFF.

The chain couples TRBV2 to TRBJ1-2, with 8 positions matching TRBD1. The CDR3 contains 14 residues. V dropped 11 bases and J dropped 1; count of bases not matched to a gene: 9. Germline V lookup: CDR1 SNHLY, CDR2 FYNNEI. The CDR3: CAGHPTGVNYGYTF. The CDR3 nucleotides are TGTGCCGGGCACCCGACAGGGGTTAACTATGGCTACACCTTC. Supplemented by reference TRBV2 and TRBJ1-2, the full variable domain reads EPEVTQTPSHQVTQMGQEVILRCVPISNHLYFYWYRQILGQKVEFLVSFYNNEISEKSEIFDDQFSVERPDGSNFTLKIRSTKLEDSAMYFCAGHPTGVNYGYTFGSGTRLTVV.

The rearrangement joins TRBV10-3 to TRBJ1-5, with a tentative D call TRBD1 (5 bases). This CDR3 spans 15 amino acids. V lost 0 bases and J lost 5, with 11 bases in between. Looked up from germline, CDR1 is ENHRY and CDR2 is SYGVKD. This chain's CDR3 is CAISESGGSDQPQHF. CDR3 bases: TGTGCCATCAGTGAGTCGGGGGGTTCGGATCAGCCCCAGCATTTT.

Only one count was recorded for this clone. This chain connects TRBV6-4 to TRBJ1-4, with 8 bases fitting TRBD1. There are 17 residues in the CDR3. J was trimmed by 3 bases and V by 2 bases; bases with no gene match: 8. Germline assignment: CDR1 MRHNA and CDR2 SNTAGT. The DNA of the CDR3 is TGTGCCAGCAGTGACAATCCCACACAGGGGGCTAATGAAAAACTGTTTTTT. It codes for CASSDNPTQGANEKLFF.

V and J are TRBV18 and TRBJ2-6, with D unresolved. CDR1 KGHSH and CDR2 LQKENI come from the germline V gene. The CDR3 has 14 amino acids. V was cut by 6 bases and J by 0 bases, with 6 bases left in between. Here the CDR3 reads CASSRSSGANVLTF. DNA of the CDR3: TGTGCCAGCTCGCGAAGCTCTGGGGCCAACGTCCTGACTTTC.

This clone was detected only once. The V gene is TRBV5-5, the J gene TRBJ2-5; 7 bases fit TRBD1. Germline loops: CDR1 SGHKS, CDR2 YYEKEE (reference sequence). V lost 6 bases, J lost 5 bases, and 7 bases stayed unmatched. The CDR3 sequence is 13 residues long. Here the CDR3 DNA reads TGTGCCAGCATCAGACAGGGTGGCGAGACCCAGTACTTC. Protein: CASIRQGGETQYF.

V and J are TRBV7-3 and TRBJ1-6; 8 positions match TRBD1. The germline V gene has CDR1 SGHTA and CDR2 FQGTGA. V was pared by 4 bases and J by 0 bases, with 11 bases of the junction left unmatched. This CDR3 contains 19 residues. CDR3 region: CASSYRTGRASSYNSPLHF. In DNA form, the CDR3 reads TGTGCCAGCAGCTACCGGACAGGGAGGGCGAGCTCCTATAATTCACCCCTCCACTTT.

The chain employs TRBV25-1 and TRBJ2-1, with a possible D match to TRBD1 (6 bases). Germline V gene data show CDR1 as MGHDK and CDR2 as SYGVNS. Trimming shortened V by 1 base and J by 2 bases, and 12 bases separated the two germline ends. The CDR3 runs to 16 residues. The DNA of the CDR3 is TGTGCCAGCAGTGAATGGGCAGGGGCCGCCTACAATGAGCAGTTCTTC. Translated, it gives CASSEWAGAAYNEQFF.

This clone has just a few counts. The genes are TRBV5-1 and TRBJ2-7; 10 positions agree with TRBD1. Germline CDR1 SGHRS, CDR2 YFSETQ. The CDR3 spans 14 residues. Trimming removed 3 bases from V and 5 bases from J; junction bases left unmatched: 5. This CDR3 reads CASSSGTGVDEQYF. In DNA form, the CDR3 reads TGCGCCAGCAGCTCCGGGACAGGGGTAGACGAGCAGTACTTC.